The T cell receptor beta chain under discussion was sequenced for a study of identical twins. The study, taken as a whole, reports: Recombination models fit unrelated individuals' TCR alpha sharing but underestimated twins'. Twins' excess sharing was less marked for out-of-frame beta sequences. A cross-sectional statistical analysis, not follow-up of the same donors, supported the conclusions.

Template switching, a step in the protocol, added a universal primer site, and cDNA carried unique molecular identifiers. TCRdb recomputed calls from the 5' RACE reads with MiXCR, one row per CDR3 protein. The sample holds about 100,000 distinct CDR3 sequences, about 6% seen once. This clonotype was recorded at least ten times. Its antigen remains unknown. CDR3 length: 16 amino acids. The V segment lost 7 bases and the J segment 2 bases; nucleotides outside the gene matches: 11. This TCR came from a woman in her forties or fifties in good health. The rearrangement uses TRBV12-3 or TRBV12-4 and TRBJ2-3; TRBD1 matches at 8 bases. Sequences were obtained from memory T cells sorted from blood. CDR3 sequence reads: CASTQAGQAYTDTQYF. The CDR3 nucleotides are TGTGCCAGCACCCAGGCGGGACAGGCATACACAGATACGCAGTATTTT.